This TCR beta chain was captured in a study of blood T cell repertoires in COVID-19. At the level of the study: COVID-19 samples from acute and convalescent phases originated in the United States, Italy and Spain. The analysed material was cDNA or gDNA that came from T cells, B-cell-depleted T cells, or PBMCs.

Original data processing: The assay estimated nucleated cells by amplifying reference gene primers. The table came from immunoSEQ multiplex PCR; TCRdb's copy has only in-frame clones and leaves some out. V, J and clone size are taken as reported in that table, and D and trimming were inferred from the DNA itself. The profile covers about 74,000 clones, with 85% appearing a single time and about 23% taken by the ten largest. The V segment lost 0 bases and the J segment 7 bases; nucleotides outside the gene matches: 4. The germline V gene has CDR1 LGHDT and CDR2 YNNKEL (reference sequence). The CDR3 consists of 14 residues.

The rearrangement joins TRBV3-1 (or the pseudogene TRBV3-2) to TRBJ1-2; the match to TRBD1 covers 8 bases. This TCR derives from a man aged 50-60 years with acute or convalescent COVID-19. The sample was peripheral blood. CDR3 sequence reads: CASSQDRGQSGYTF. The CDR3 DNA sequence: TGTGCCAGCAGCCAAGACAGGGGGCAGAGTGGCTACACCTTC.